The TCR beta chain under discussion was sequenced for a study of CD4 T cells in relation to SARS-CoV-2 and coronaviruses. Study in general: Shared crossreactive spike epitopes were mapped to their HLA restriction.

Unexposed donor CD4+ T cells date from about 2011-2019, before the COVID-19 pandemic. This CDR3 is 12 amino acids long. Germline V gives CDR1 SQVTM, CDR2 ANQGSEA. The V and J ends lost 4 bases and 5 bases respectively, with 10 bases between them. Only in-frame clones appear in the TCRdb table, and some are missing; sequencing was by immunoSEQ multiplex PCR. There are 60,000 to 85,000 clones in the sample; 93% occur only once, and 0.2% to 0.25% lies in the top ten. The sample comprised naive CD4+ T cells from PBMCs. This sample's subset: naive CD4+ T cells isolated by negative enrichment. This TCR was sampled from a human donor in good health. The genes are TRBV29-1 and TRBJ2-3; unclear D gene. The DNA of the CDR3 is TGCAGCGTTGTGGCGGTGGAAGATACGCAGTATTTT. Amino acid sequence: CSVVAVEDTQYF.